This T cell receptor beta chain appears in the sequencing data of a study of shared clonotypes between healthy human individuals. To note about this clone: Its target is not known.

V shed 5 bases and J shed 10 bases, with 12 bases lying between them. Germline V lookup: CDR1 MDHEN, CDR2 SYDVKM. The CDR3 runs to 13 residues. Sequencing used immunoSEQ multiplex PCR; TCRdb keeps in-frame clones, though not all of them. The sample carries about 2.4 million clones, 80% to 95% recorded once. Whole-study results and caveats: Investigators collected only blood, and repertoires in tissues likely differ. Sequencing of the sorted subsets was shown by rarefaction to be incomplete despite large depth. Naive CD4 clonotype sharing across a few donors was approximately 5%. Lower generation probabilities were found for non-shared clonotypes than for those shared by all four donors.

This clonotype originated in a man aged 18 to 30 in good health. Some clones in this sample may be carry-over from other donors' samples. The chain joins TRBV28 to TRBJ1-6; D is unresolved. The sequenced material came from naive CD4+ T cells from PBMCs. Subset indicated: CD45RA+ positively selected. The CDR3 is CASSPRFSSPLHF. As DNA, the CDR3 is TGTGCCAGCAGTCCCAGGTTCAGCTCACCCCTCCACTTT.